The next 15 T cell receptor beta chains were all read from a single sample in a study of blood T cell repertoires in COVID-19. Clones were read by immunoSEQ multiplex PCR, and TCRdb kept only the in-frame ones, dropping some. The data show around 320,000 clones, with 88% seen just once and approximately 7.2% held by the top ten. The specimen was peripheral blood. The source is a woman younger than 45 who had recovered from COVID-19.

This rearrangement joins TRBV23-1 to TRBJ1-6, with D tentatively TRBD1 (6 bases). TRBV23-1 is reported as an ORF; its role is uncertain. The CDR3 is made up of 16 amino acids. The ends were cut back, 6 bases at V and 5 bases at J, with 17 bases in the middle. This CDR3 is CASSPEGGPNNSPLHF. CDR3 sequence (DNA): TGCGCCAGCAGCCCAGAGGGGGGGCCCAATAATTCACCCCTCCACTTT.

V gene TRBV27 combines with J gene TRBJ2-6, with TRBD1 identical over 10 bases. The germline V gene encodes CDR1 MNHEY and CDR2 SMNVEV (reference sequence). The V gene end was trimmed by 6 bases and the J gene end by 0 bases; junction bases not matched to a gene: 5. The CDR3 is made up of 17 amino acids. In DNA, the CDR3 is TGTGCCAGCAGCTACGGGACAGGGGCCTCTGGGGCCAACGTCCTGACTTTC. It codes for CASSYGTGASGANVLTF.

This CDR3 is CASSQTGTDQETQYF. In DNA, the CDR3 is TGTGCCAGCAGCCAAACCGGGACAGATCAAGAGACCCAGTACTTC. The rearrangement joins TRBV3-1 (or the pseudogene TRBV3-2) to TRBJ2-5; 7 bases align to TRBD1. The CDR3 consists of 15 residues. Germline V gives CDR1 LGHDT, CDR2 YNNKEL (reference sequence). With 2 bases clipped from V and 2 bases from J, the junction kept 5 bases outside the gene matches.

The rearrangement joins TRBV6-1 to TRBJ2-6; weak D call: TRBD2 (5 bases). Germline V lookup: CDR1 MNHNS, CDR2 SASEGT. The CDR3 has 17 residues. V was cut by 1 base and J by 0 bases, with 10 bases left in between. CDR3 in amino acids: CASSEVAGRSGANVLTF. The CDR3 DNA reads TGTGCCAGCAGTGAAGTGGCGGGCCGCTCTGGGGCCAACGTCCTGACTTTC.

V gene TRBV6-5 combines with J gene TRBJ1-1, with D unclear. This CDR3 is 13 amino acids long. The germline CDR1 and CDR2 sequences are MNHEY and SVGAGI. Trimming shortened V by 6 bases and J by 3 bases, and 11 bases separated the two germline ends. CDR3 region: CASSGVADTEAFF. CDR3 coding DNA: TGTGCCAGCAGCGGGGTTGCGGACACTGAAGCTTTCTTT.

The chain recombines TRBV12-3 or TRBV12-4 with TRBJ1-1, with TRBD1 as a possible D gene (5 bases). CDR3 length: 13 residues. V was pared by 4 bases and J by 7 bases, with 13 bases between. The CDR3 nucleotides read TGTGCCAGCAGTTCAGTGGGTCAGGGTGAAGCTTTCTTT. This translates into CASSSVGQGEAFF.

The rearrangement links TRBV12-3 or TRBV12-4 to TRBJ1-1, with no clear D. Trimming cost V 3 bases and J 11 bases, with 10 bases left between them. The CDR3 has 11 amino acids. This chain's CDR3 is CASSLGVDAFF. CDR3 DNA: TGTGCCAGCAGTTTGGGCGTCGACGCTTTCTTT.

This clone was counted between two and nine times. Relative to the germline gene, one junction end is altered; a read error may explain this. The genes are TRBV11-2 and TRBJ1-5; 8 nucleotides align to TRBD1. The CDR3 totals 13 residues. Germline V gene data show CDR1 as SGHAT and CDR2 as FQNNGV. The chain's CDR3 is CASSSGGNQPQHF. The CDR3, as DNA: TGTGCCAGCAGCTCAGGGGGCAACCAGCCCCAGCATTTT.

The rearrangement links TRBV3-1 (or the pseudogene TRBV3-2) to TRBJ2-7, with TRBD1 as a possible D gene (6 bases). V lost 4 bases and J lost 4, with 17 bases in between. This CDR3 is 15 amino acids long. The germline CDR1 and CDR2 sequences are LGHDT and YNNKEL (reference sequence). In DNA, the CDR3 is TGTGCCAGCAGCCGCGCCGGACAGTTGGCTTACGAGCAGTACTTC. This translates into CASSRAGQLAYEQYF.

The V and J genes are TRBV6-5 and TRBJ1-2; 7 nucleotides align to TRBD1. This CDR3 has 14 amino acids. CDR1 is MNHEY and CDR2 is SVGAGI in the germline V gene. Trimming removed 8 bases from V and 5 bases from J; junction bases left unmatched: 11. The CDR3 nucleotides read TGTGCCAGCCGCCCGGGACAGACCTTTTATGGCTACACCTTC. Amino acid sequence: CASRPGQTFYGYTF.

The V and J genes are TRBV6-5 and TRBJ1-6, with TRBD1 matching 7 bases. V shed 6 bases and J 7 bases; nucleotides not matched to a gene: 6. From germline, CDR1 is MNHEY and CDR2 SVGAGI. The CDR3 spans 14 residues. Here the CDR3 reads CASRGTALNSPLHF. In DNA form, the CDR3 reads TGTGCCAGCAGGGGGACAGCCCTAAATTCACCCCTCCACTTT.

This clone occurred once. Here the CDR3 reads CASSIEDRRINQPQHF. For the CDR3, the DNA is TGTGCCAGTAGTATAGAGGACAGGAGGATCAATCAGCCCCAGCATTTT. V is TRBV19 and J is TRBJ1-5; 7 nucleotides align to TRBD1. The CDR3 is 16 amino acids. V lost 0 bases and J lost 3; bases outside the gene matches: 5. Germline CDR1 LNHDA, CDR2 SQIVND (reference sequence).

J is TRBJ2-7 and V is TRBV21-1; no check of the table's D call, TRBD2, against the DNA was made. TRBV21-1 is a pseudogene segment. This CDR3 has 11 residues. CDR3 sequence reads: CASSVGGQQYF. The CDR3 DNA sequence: TGTGCCAGCAGCGTCGGAGGGCAGCAGTACTTC.

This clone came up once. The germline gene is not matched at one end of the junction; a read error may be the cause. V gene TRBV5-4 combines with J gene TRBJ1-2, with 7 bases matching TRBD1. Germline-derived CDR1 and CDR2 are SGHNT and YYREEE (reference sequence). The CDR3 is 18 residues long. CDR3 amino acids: CVSSLKKASRDSYYGYTF. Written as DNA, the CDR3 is TGTGTCAGCAGCTTAAAAAAAGCGTCCCGGGACAGCTACTATGGCTACACCTTC.

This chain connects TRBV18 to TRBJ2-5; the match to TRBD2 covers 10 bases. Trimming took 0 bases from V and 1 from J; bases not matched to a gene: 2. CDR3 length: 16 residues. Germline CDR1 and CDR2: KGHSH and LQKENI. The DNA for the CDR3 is TGTGCCAGCTCACCACCGCCTAGCGGGGGCCAAGAGACCCAGTACTTC. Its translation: CASSPPPSGGQETQYF.